Listed below are T cell receptor beta chains from one sample, sequenced in a study of T cell changes during pregnancy in multiple sclerosis. Clones were sequenced by immunoSEQ multiplex PCR, and TCRdb holds only the in-frame ones, with some missing. The repertoire includes tens of thousands of clones, 93% of them detected once, and roughly 2.5% sits in the top ten. Material: peripheral blood, obtained in the second trimester of pregnancy. The receptors come from a female donor with multiple sclerosis, enrolled in a pregnancy study. Both conserved end residues are part of each CDR3. The D gene is left open where the match is weak. Some rows have no size entry. The others give once, few or many, or a class for an expanded clone.

size: NA; D: TRBD1; V: TRBV10-3; J: TRBJ1-2; CDR3: CAISGQGAIGYTF; DNA: TGTGCCATCAGTGGCCAGGGGGCCATTGGCTACACCTTC
size: NA; D: NA; V: TRBV13; J: TRBJ1-2; CDR3: CASSLGSGASNYGYTF; DNA: TGTGCCAGCAGCTTAGGGAGCGGGGCATCGAACTATGGCTACACCTTC
size: NA; D: NA; V: TRBV7-9; J: TRBJ2-1; CDR3: CASSPHRESYNEQFF; DNA: TGTGCCAGCAGCCCCCACAGGGAGTCCTACAATGAGCAGTTCTTC
size: NA; D: TRBD1; V: TRBV11-2; J: TRBJ2-7; CDR3: CASSLTGVSVTLHYEQYF; DNA: TGTGCCAGCAGCTTAACAGGGGTCTCTGTGACCCTGCACTACGAGCAGTACTTC
size: NA; D: NA; V: TRBV5-1; J: TRBJ2-2; CDR3: CASSSEIFTGELFF; DNA: TGCGCCAGCAGCTCCGAGATATTCACCGGGGAGCTGTTTTTT
size: NA; D: TRBD1; V: TRBV4-2; J: TRBJ1-3; CDR3: CASSQGTGSGNTIYF; DNA: TGTGCCAGCAGCCAAGGGACAGGCTCTGGAAACACCATATATTTT
size: NA; D: NA; V: TRBV18; J: TRBJ2-2; CDR3: CASSPPSGDSNTGELFF; DNA: TGTGCCAGCTCACCACCGTCCGGGGACTCGAACACCGGGGAGCTGTTTTTT
size: NA; D: NA; V: TRBV27; J: TRBJ2-1; CDR3: CASSLSTGYNEQFF; DNA: TGTGCCAGCAGTTTATCGACAGGTTACAATGAGCAGTTCTTC
size: NA; D: NA; V: TRBV7-2; J: TRBJ2-1; CDR3: CASSLNFRGAYNEQFF; DNA: TGTGCCAGCAGCTTAAATTTCCGGGGAGCCTACAATGAGCAGTTCTTC
size: NA; D: TRBD1; V: TRBV6-5; J: TRBJ1-2; CDR3: CASSFGTGGDYGYTF; DNA: TGTGCCAGCAGTTTCGGGACAGGGGGCGACTATGGCTACACCTTC
size: NA; D: NA; V: TRBV5-6; J: TRBJ2-1; CDR3: CASSLTVSSYNEQFF; DNA: TGTGCCAGCAGCTTAACGGTGAGCTCCTACAATGAGCAGTTCTTC
size: NA; D: TRBD1; V: TRBV4-1; J: TRBJ2-7; CDR3: CASSQGVWDRTYEQYF; DNA: TGCGCCAGCAGCCAAGGAGTATGGGACAGGACGTACGAGCAGTACTTC
size: NA; D: TRBD1; V: TRBV4-2; J: TRBJ2-7; CDR3: CASSQDLLDRSEQYF; DNA: TGTGCCAGCAGCCAAGATCTCCTGGACAGGAGTGAGCAGTACTTC
size: NA; D: NA; V: TRBV5-4; J: TRBJ2-7; CDR3: CASSLVAGSYEQYF; DNA: TGTGCCAGCAGCTTGGTTGCAGGGTCTTACGAGCAGTACTTC
size: NA; D: NA; V: TRBV5-6; J: TRBJ1-1; CDR3: CASLYSLSNLNTEAFF; DNA: TGTGCCAGCCTTTACAGCCTCTCAAACCTGAACACTGAAGCTTTCTTT
size: NA; D: TRBD1; V: TRBV9; J: TRBJ2-1; CDR3: CASSLGTGGINEQFF; DNA: TGTGCCAGCAGCCTCGGGACAGGGGGCATCAATGAGCAGTTCTTC
size: NA; D: NA; V: TRBV5-4; J: TRBJ1-2; CDR3: CASSLDYYGYTF; DNA: TGTGCCAGCAGCTTGGACTACTATGGCTACACCTTC
size: NA; D: TRBD2; V: TRBV5-1; J: TRBJ2-3; CDR3: CASNLAGGTDTQYF; DNA: TGCGCCAGCAACTTAGCGGGGGGGACAGATACGCAGTATTTT
size: NA; D: NA; V: TRBV21-1; J: TRBJ1-1; CDR3: CASSIAGTENTEAFF; DNA: TGTGCCAGCAGCATCGCCGGGACAGAGAACACTGAAGCTTTCTTT
size: NA; D: NA; V: TRBV18; J: TRBJ2-3; CDR3: CASSPTAASTDTQYF; DNA: TGTGCCAGCTCACCAACGGCGGCTAGCACAGATACGCAGTATTTT
size: NA; D: TRBD1; V: TRBV18; J: TRBJ1-6; CDR3: CASSPIPTGKGSPLHF; DNA: TGTGCCAGCTCACCTATTCCGACAGGGAAGGGTTCACCCCTCCACTTT
size: NA; D: NA; V: TRBV9; J: TRBJ1-3; CDR3: CASSVAPQGDFGNTIYF; DNA: TGTGCCAGCAGCGTAGCCCCACAGGGAGATTTTGGAAACACCATATATTTT
size: NA; D: NA; V: TRBV18; J: TRBJ2-5; CDR3: CASSPPVGRETQYF; DNA: TGTGCCAGCTCACCACCAGTAGGGAGGGAGACCCAGTACTTC
size: NA; D: TRBD1; V: TRBV4-1; J: TRBJ2-5; CDR3: CASSQVDGTGAQTQYF; DNA: TGCGCCAGCAGCCAAGTCGACGGGACAGGGGCCCAGACCCAGTACTTC
size: NA; D: NA; V: TRBV5-1; J: TRBJ1-1; CDR3: CASSITTGRGEAFF; DNA: TGCGCCAGCAGCATTACCACAGGGAGAGGTGAAGCTTTCTTT
size: NA; D: NA; V: TRBV20-1; J: TRBJ1-1; CDR3: CSASRTEEAFF; DNA: TGCAGTGCTAGCCGGACAGAGGAAGCTTTCTTT
size: NA; D: TRBD1; V: TRBV7-9; J: TRBJ1-1; CDR3: CASSLRDRNTEAFF; DNA: TGTGCCAGCAGCTTAAGGGACAGAAACACTGAAGCTTTCTTT
size: NA; D: NA; V: TRBV6-5; J: TRBJ1-1; CDR3: CASKNGHTEAFF; DNA: TGTGCCAGCAAGAACGGTCACACTGAAGCTTTCTTT
size: NA; D: NA; V: TRBV9; J: TRBJ2-1; CDR3: CASSVEASEREQFF; DNA: TGTGCCAGCAGCGTAGAGGCTAGCGAACGCGAGCAGTTCTTC
size: NA; D: TRBD2; V: TRBV11-3; J: TRBJ2-7; CDR3: CASSSGTSGGVGCEQYF; DNA: TGTGCCAGCAGCTCCGGGACTAGCGGGGGGGTAGGTTGCGAGCAGTACTTC
size: NA; D: TRBD2; V: TRBV9; J: TRBJ2-5; CDR3: CASSTGLAGAETQYF; DNA: TGTGCCAGCAGCACGGGGCTAGCGGGAGCGGAGACCCAGTACTTC
size: NA; D: NA; V: TRBV5-1; J: TRBJ2-5; CDR3: CASSAAPGVLETQYF; DNA: TGCGCCAGCAGCGCGGCTCCGGGAGTTCTCGAGACCCAGTACTTC
size: NA; D: NA; V: TRBV11-2; J: TRBJ2-5; CDR3: CASSPSVGTQYF; DNA: TGTGCCAGCAGCCCCTCGGTTGGGACCCAGTACTTC
size: NA; D: TRBD1; V: TRBV9; J: TRBJ1-2; CDR3: CASSNRQGHGYTF; DNA: TGTGCCAGCAGCAACCGACAGGGGCATGGCTACACCTTC
size: once; D: TRBD2; V: TRBV6-5; J: TRBJ2-7; CDR3: CASSYSGGNYEQYF; DNA: TGTGCCAGCAGTTACTCCGGGGGGAATTACGAGCAGTACTTC
size: NA; D: NA; V: TRBV7-9; J: TRBJ2-3; CDR3: CASSRGTISTDTQYF; DNA: TGTGCCAGCAGCCGAGGCACGATTAGCACAGATACGCAGTATTTT
size: NA; D: NA; V: TRBV9; J: TRBJ2-7; CDR3: CASSALDGPTYEQYF; DNA: TGTGCCAGCAGCGCGCTCGATGGGCCCACCTACGAGCAGTACTTC
size: NA; D: NA; V: TRBV15; J: TRBJ1-5; CDR3: CATSRDREADSNQPQHF; DNA: TGTGCCACCAGCAGAGATCGGGAGGCGGATAGCAATCAGCCCCAGCATTTT
size: NA; D: NA; V: TRBV5-1; J: TRBJ2-3; CDR3: CASSPGGTSTDTQYF; DNA: TGCGCCAGCAGCCCGGGTGGGACTAGCACAGATACGCAGTATTTT
size: NA; D: NA; V: TRBV7-3; J: TRBJ2-3; CDR3: CASSRSGLLTDTQYF; DNA: TGTGCCAGCAGCCGGTCGGGACTCCTCACAGATACGCAGTATTTT
size: NA; D: NA; V: TRBV28; J: TRBJ1-1; CDR3: CASMAQGKGYTEAFF; DNA: TGTGCCAGCATGGCTCAGGGGAAGGGGTACACTGAAGCTTTCTTT
size: NA; D: NA; V: TRBV5-4; J: TRBJ2-7; CDR3: CASSPNQGYEQYF; DNA: TGTGCCAGCAGCCCAAACCAGGGCTACGAGCAGTACTTC
size: NA; D: NA; V: TRBV25-1; J: TRBJ1-1; CDR3: CASSEYPGSITEAFF; DNA: TGTGCCAGCAGTGAATATCCGGGGTCAATCACTGAAGCTTTCTTT
size: NA; D: TRBD1; V: TRBV7-3; J: TRBJ2-7; CDR3: CASSSAGGYEQYF; DNA: TGTGCCAGCAGCTCCGCAGGGGGCTACGAGCAGTACTTC
size: NA; D: NA; V: TRBV25-1; J: TRBJ1-1; CDR3: CASSILSGTEAFF; DNA: TGTGCCAGCAGTATTCTGTCGGGCACTGAAGCTTTCTTT
size: NA; D: TRBD1; V: TRBV7-6; J: TRBJ1-6; CDR3: CASSSGDRNNSPLHF; DNA: TGTGCCAGCAGCTCCGGGGACAGAAATAATTCACCCCTCCACTTT
size: NA; D: TRBD1; V: TRBV10-1; J: TRBJ2-5; CDR3: CASSLGTEETQYF; DNA: TGCGCCAGCAGTTTGGGGACAGAGGAGACCCAGTACTTC
size: NA; D: NA; V: TRBV5-4; J: TRBJ1-2; CDR3: CASSSYDFGYTF; DNA: TGTGCCAGCAGCTCCTACGACTTTGGCTACACCTTC
size: NA; D: NA; V: TRBV5-1; J: TRBJ1-1; CDR3: CASSSDTNTEAFF; DNA: TGCGCCAGCAGCTCGGACACGAACACTGAAGCTTTCTTT
size: NA; D: TRBD2; V: TRBV27; J: TRBJ2-1; CDR3: CASSLRGTSGEYNEQFF; DNA: TGTGCCAGCAGTCTCCGCGGTACTAGCGGGGAGTACAATGAGCAGTTCTTC
size: NA; D: TRBD1; V: TRBV6-5; J: TRBJ1-1; CDR3: CASIKQGEAFF; DNA: TGTGCCAGCATCAAACAGGGGGAAGCTTTCTTT
size: NA; D: NA; V: TRBV9; J: TRBJ2-1; CDR3: CASSDLAGTYNEQFF; DNA: TGTGCCAGCAGCGACTTGGCGGGTACCTACAATGAGCAGTTCTTC
size: NA; D: NA; V: TRBV19; J: TRBJ2-3; CDR3: CASSFFHELDTQYF; DNA: TGTGCCAGTAGTTTCTTTCATGAACTAGATACGCAGTATTTT
size: NA; D: NA; V: TRBV18; J: TRBJ1-3; CDR3: CASSSGPNTIYF; DNA: TGTGCCAGCTCTTCAGGCCCCAACACCATATATTTT
size: NA; D: TRBD1; V: TRBV10-3; J: TRBJ2-7; CDR3: CAISEQGDLYEQYF; DNA: TGTGCCATCAGTGAACAGGGGGACCTATACGAGCAGTACTTC